The T cell receptor (beta chain) described here comes from a study of T cell responses to AZD1222 COVID-19 vaccine. Study conclusions and caveats: Just a handful of AZD1222 recipients tested seropositive at baseline. Donors were chiefly white British, with a greater number of females, and clonal diversity was perhaps underestimated. Nearly half of spike-specific TCRs reportedly target unmutated variant regions.

Germline V gene data show CDR1 as MNHEY and CDR2 as SMNVEV (reference sequence). Trimming removed 5 bases at V and 6 bases at J, with 16 bases between. The CDR3 is 14 amino acids. TCRdb keeps only in-frame clones here, not all; method: immunoSEQ multiplex PCR. The data hold under 130,000 clones, with 82% observed a single time. Points on this clone: The antigen remains undetermined.

The sequences come from peripheral blood, collected on day 0 of AZD1222 vaccination. V and J are TRBV27 and TRBJ1-2; D is ambiguous. This receptor was identified in an adult in good health. The DNA of the CDR3 is TGTGCCAGCAGTCCGGCCGGGAGTTACAATGGCTACACCTTC. This codes for CASSPAGSYNGYTF.